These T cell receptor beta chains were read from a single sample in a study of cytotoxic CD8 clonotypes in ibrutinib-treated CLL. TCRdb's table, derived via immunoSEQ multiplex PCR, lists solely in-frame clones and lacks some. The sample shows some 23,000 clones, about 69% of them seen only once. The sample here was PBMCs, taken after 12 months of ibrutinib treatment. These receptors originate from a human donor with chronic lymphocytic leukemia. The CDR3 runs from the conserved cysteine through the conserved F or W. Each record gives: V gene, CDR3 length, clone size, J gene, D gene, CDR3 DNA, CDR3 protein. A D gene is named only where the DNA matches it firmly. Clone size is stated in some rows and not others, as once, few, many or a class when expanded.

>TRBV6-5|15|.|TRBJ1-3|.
TGTGCCAGCAGTTACTCGGTAGGGTCTGGAAACACCATATATTTT
CASSYSVGSGNTIYF
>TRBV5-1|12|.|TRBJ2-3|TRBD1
TGCGCCAGCAGCGGGGACAGTCAAACGCAGTATTTT
CASSGDSQTQYF
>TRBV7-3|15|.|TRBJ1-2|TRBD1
TGTGCCAGCAGCCCCGGACCGGGACAGGGGAATGGCTACACCTTC
CASSPGPGQGNGYTF
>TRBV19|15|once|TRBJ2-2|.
TGTGCCAGTAGTATGGCCCTGGGGAACACCGGGGAGCTGTTTTTT
CASSMALGNTGELFF
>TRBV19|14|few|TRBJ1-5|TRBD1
TGTGCCAGTACCTACAGGGGACCCAATCAGCCCCAGCATTTT
CASTYRGPNQPQHF
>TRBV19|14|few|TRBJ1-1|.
TGTGCCAGTAGTGTCCAGGGTAGGGGCACTGAAGCTTTCTTT
CASSVQGRGTEAFF
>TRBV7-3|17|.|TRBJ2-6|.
TGTGCCAGCAGCTTAGGCAGTCCCGGCTCTGGGGCCAACGTCCTGACTTTC
CASSLGSPGSGANVLTF
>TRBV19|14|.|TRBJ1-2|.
TGTGCCAGTAGTACGACCCGGGGGGCGGGCGGCTACACCTTC
CASSTTRGAGGYTF
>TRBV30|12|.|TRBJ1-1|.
TGTGCCTGGCAGCCCTGGGGAAATGAAGCTTTCTTT
CAWQPWGNEAFF
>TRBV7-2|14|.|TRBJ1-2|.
TGTGCCAGCAGCCCCCCGAGGGGGTTAATTGGCTACACCTTC
CASSPPRGLIGYTF
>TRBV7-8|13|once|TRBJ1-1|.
TGTGCCAGCAGCGGAGGTGTTTACACTGAAGCTTTCTTT
CASSGGVYTEAFF
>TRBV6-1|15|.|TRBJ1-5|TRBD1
TGTGCCAGCAGCGCCGGGACAGGGCTCATTGGGCCCCAGCATTTT
CASSAGTGLIGPQHF
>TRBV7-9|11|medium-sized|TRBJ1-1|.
TGTGCCAGCACCCGGGGATCTGAAGCTTTCTTT
CASTRGSEAFF
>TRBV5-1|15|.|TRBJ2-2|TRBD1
TGCGCCAGCAGCCGTTCGGGACAGGGGACCGGGGAGCTGTTTTTT
CASSRSGQGTGELFF
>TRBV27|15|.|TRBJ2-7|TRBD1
TGTGCCAGCAGTTCGACCTGGACAGGGACCCACGAGCAGTACTTC
CASSSTWTGTHEQYF
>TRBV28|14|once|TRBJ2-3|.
TGTGCCAGCCTCCGCGGCAGGAGCACAGATACGCAGTATTTT
CASLRGRSTDTQYF